These 3 T cell receptor beta chains came from one sample sequenced in a study of control samples from healthy donors and cancer patients. Libraries were prepared by immunoSEQ multiplex PCR; TCRdb keeps only in-frame clonotypes and omits some of them. The sample gives roughly 120,000 clones, roughly 92% of which show up once; 7.8% is in the top ten. The sample was blood. The receptors here all came from a woman aged 18-35 years in good health.

This chain uses TRBV9 with TRBJ2-5; TRBD1 matches at 7 bases. CDR3 length: 15 amino acids. The junction had 6 bases not matched to a gene; V was cut back by 3 bases and J by 1 base. CDR1 SGDLS and CDR2 YYNGEE come from the germline V gene. The CDR3 spells CASSAGGYTQETQYF. CDR3 nucleotides: TGTGCCAGCAGCGCAGGGGGTTATACCCAAGAGACCCAGTACTTC.

This chain links TRBV2 with TRBJ1-3, with 8 bases aligning to TRBD1. Trimming took 6 bases from V and 0 from J; bases not matched to a gene: 7. From germline, CDR1 is SNHLY and CDR2 FYNNEI. The CDR3 extends over 16 amino acids. CDR3 in amino acids: CASRGQGRRSGNTIYF. The DNA for the CDR3 is TGTGCCAGCAGAGGACAGGGTAGGCGCTCTGGAAACACCATATATTTT.

The chain links TRBV7-6 to TRBJ2-7; D remains unclear. The CDR3 contains 13 residues. V was clipped by 1 base and J by 6 bases, with 10 bases between them. Germline CDR1 is SGHVS and CDR2 is FNYEAQ. Here the CDR3 reads CASSLVGWGEQYF. CDR3 bases: TGTGCCAGCAGCTTAGTCGGGTGGGGCGAGCAGTACTTC.